This TCR beta chain was sequenced for a study of OX40 agonist ivuxolimab in advanced cancers. Turning to the overall study: Ivuxolimab was a fully human IgG2 agonistic monoclonal antibody targeting the costimulatory receptor OX40 (CD134). Intravenous ivuxolimab was administered to patients every 2 weeks at six dose levels: 0.01, 0.1, 0.3, 1.5, 3 and 10 mg/kg. Among the 50 to 55 dose-escalation patients, about 19 had hepatocellular carcinoma, 15 or so melanoma, 9 renal cell carcinoma and 9 head and neck cancer. The dose-escalation cohort was around 83% male with a mean age of about 58 years, ranging from about 23 to 85. Patients were allowed to have had prior anti-PD-1, anti-PD-L1 or anti-CTLA-4 therapy, and 40% of the dose-escalation patients had been treated with checkpoint inhibitors. Partial responses were achieved by three dose-escalation patients, of whom one had hepatocellular carcinoma and two had cutaneous melanoma. The point of sequencing TCRbeta in the periphery was to test whether ivuxolimab changed TCR sequence diversity and drove clonal T-cell expansion. The paper covers the monotherapy dose-escalation part of the phase I ivuxolimab trial, which included N = 52 patients. The research as a whole found: Low levels of normalized T-cell clonal expansion were also seen in some patients who did not respond. In partial responders in the 0.1-3.0 mg/kg groups, normalized peripheral clonal expansion was found to be among the lowest, especially among CD8+ T cells. After ivuxolimab, expanded clones were on average more numerous among CD8+ T cells than among CD4+ T cells. At doses of 0.1 to 3.0 mg/kg, clonal expansion of both CD4+ and CD8+ T cells in blood was seen between baseline and week 6. Antigen specificity was not determined for the clonally expanded peripheral T cells.

The trial excluded patients who had a history of autoimmune disease or who were on systemic immunosuppression. Peripheral blood for TCR sequencing was collected from all dose cohorts at baseline, on cycle 4 day 1, and on cycle 7 day 1. The samples were taken from a phase I, first-in-human, multicenter, open-label dose-escalation trial of ivuxolimab. Adults with locally advanced or metastatic melanoma, renal cell, hepatocellular, or head and neck squamous cell carcinoma were enrolled in the trial. Before TCR sequencing, CD4+ and CD8+ T cells were separately sorted from peripheral blood. A word on this clone: Its antigen is currently not known. No quality values exist for individual bases; no much larger clone is one base distant.

Genomic DNA was extracted from sorted cells for sequencing of the TCRbeta CDR3 region. The immunoSEQ Assay was used for sequencing of TCRbeta CDR3 regions. TCRdb carries this immuneACCESS record with in-frame sequences only. Its versions omit some clonotypes, under half of them owing to an unresolved V gene in the studies checked, with the rest unexplained. The sample contains 28,000 or so clones, about 88% of them found a single time. The ten top clones hold 38% of the sample. This clonotype was obtained from an adult with an advanced solid tumor such as melanoma, head and neck, liver or kidney cancer. Sample: CD4+ or CD8+ T cells sorted from blood, taken in a trial of the OX40 agonist ivuxolimab.

The CDR3 reads CASSQEKGQGYEQYF. Here is the DNA: TGCGCCAGCAGCCAAGAGAAGGGCCAGGGCTACGAGCAGTACTTC. The chain employs TRBV4-3 and TRBJ2-7; TRBD1 is perhaps the D gene, given 5 matching bases. CDR3 length: 15 amino acids, cysteine to phenylalanine. Of all the DNA, just the CDR3 is kept, 45 bases in frame from base 1. V gives up 0 bases and J gives up 3 bases, and the segment between their germline ends measures 12 bases. Via the germline V gene, CDR1 is LGHNA and CDR2 YSLEER.